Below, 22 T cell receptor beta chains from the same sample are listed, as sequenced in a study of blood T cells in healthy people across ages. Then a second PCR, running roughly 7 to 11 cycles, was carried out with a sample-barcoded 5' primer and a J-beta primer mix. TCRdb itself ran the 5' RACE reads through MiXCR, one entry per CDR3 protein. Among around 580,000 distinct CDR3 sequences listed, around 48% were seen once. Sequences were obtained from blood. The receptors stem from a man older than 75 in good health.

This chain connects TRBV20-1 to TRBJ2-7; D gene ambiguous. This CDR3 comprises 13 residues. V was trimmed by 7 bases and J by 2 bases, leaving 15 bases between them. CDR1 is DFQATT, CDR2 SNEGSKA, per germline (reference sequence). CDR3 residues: CSGDPIPTYEQYF. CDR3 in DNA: TGCAGTGGCGACCCCATTCCGACCTACGAGCAGTACTTC.

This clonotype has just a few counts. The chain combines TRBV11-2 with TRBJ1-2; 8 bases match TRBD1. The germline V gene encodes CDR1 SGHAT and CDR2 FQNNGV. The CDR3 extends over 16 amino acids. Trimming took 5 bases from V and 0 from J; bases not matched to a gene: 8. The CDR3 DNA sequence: TGTGCCAGCAGCAAGGGGACAGGACGAGCTAACTATGGCTACACCTTC. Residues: CASSKGTGRANYGYTF. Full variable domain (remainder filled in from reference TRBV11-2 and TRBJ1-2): EAGVAQSPRYKIIEKRQSVAFWCNPISGHATLYWYQQILGQGPKLLIQFQNNGVVDDSQLPKDRFSAERLKGVDSTLKIQPAKLEDSAVYLCASSKGTGRANYGYTFGSGTRLTVV.

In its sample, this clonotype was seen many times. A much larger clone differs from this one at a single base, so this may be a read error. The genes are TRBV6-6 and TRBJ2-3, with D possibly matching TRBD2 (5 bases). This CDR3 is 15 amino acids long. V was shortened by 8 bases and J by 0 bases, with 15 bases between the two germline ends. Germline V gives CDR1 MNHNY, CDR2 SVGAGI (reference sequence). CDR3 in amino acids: CASGERGASTDTQYF. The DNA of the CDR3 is TGTGCCAGCGGGGAACGGGGAGCTAGCACAGATACGCAGTATTTT.

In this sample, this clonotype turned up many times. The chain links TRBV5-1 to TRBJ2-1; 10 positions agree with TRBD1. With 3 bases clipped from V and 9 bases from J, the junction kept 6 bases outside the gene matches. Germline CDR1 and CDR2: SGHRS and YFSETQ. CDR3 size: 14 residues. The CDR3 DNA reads TGCGCCAGCAGCTCCGGACAGGGGGGTAGTGAGCAGTTCTTC. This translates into CASSSGQGGSEQFF.

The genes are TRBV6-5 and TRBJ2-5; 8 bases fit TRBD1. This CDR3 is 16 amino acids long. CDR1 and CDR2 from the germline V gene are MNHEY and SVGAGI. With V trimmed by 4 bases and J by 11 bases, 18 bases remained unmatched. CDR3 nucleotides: TGTGCCAGCAGTTCCCTTTCCGGGACAGGCTACAATGAGCAGTACTTC. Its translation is CASSSLSGTGYNEQYF.

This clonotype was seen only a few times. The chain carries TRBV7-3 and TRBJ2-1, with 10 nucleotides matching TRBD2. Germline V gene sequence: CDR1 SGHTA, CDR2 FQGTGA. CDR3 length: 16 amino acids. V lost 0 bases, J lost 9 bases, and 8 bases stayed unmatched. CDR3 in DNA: TGTGCCAGCAGCTTAACCCGCACTAGCGGGATCGGTGAGCAGTTCTTC. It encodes CASSLTRTSGIGEQFF.

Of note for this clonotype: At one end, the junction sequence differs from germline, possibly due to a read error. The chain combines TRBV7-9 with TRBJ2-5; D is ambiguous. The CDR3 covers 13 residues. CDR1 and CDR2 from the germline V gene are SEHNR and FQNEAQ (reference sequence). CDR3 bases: TGTGCCGGCAGCTTCGCAGGTCAAGAGACCCAGTACTTC. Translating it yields CAGSFAGQETQYF.

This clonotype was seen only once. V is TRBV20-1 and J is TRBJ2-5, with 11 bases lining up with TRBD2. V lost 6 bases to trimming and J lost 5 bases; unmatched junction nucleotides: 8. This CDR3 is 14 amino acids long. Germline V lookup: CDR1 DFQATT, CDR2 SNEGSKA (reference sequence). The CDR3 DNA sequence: TGCAGTGCCCCCCGACTAGCGGGAATGGAGACCCAGTACTTC. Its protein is CSAPRLAGMETQYF.

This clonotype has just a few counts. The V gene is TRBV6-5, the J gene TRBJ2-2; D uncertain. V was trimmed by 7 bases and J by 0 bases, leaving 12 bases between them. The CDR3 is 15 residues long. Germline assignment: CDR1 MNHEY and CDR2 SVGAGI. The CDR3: CASTQTGPNTGELFF. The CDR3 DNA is TGTGCCAGCACCCAGACTGGACCGAACACCGGGGAGCTGTTTTTT.

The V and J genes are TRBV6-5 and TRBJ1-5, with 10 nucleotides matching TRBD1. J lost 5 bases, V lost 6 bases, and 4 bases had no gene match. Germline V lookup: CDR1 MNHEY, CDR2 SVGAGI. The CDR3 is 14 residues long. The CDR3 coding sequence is TGTGCCAGCAGACGTGGGACAGGGGATCAGCCCCAGCATTTT. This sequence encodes CASRRGTGDQPQHF.

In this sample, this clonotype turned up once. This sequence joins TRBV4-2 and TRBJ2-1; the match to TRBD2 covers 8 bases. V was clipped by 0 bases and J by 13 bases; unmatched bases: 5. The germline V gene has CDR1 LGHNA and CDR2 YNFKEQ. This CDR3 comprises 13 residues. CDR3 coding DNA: TGTGCCAGCAGCCAAGAGATTAGCGGGGTACAGTTCTTC. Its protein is CASSQEISGVQFF.

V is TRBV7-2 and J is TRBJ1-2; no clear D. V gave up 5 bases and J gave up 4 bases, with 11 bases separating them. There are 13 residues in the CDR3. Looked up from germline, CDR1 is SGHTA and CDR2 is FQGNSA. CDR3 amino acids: CASSPPVSYGYTF. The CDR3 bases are TGTGCCAGCAGCCCCCCAGTTTCCTATGGCTACACCTTC.

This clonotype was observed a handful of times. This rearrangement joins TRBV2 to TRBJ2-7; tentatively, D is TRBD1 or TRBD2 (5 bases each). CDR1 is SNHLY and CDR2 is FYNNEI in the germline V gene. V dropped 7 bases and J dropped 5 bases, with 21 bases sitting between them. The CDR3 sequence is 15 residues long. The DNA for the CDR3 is TGTGCCAGCAACCCTTCTCGGGGAGTAGGGGACGAGCAGTACTTC. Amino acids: CASNPSRGVGDEQYF.

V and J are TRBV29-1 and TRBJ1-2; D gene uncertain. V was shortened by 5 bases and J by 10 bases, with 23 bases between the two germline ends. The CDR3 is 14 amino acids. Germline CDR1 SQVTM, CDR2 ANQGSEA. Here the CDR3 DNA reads TGCAGCGTTACTCCCTCGGGAGCCATTGGGGACTACACCTTC. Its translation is CSVTPSGAIGDYTF.

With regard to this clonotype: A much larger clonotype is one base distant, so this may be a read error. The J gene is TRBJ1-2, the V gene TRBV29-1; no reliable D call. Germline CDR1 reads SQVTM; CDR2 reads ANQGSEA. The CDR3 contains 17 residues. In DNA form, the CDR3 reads TGCAGCGTTGAAGATCGGCAGGACCCCCGAGGGCTCTATGGCCACACCTTC. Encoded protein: CSVEDRQDPRGLYGHTF.

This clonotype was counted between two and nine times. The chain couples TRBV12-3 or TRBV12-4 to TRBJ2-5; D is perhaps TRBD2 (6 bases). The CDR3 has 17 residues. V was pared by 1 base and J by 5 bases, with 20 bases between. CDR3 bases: TGTGCCAGCAGTTTAGTCGGAGGGCAGGGAAAAGCGGAGACCCAGTACTTC. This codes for CASSLVGGQGKAETQYF.

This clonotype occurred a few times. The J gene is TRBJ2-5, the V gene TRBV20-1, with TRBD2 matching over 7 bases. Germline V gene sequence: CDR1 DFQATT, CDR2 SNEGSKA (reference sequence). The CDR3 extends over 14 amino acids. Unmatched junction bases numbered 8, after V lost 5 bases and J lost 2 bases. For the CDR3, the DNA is TGCAGTGCTCCCTATGGCGGGAGACAAGAGACCCAGTACTTC. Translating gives CSAPYGGRQETQYF.

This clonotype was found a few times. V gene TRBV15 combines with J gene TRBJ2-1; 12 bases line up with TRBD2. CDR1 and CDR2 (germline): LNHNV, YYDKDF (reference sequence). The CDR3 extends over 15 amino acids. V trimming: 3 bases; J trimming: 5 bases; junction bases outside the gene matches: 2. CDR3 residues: CATSRRLAGDNEQFF. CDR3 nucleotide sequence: TGTGCCACCAGCAGGCGACTAGCGGGGGACAATGAGCAGTTCTTC.

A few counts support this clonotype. The CDR3 nucleotides read TGTGCCATCAGTGGTGACAGGGGCACAGATACGCAGTATTTT. As protein: CAISGDRGTDTQYF. The gene calls are TRBV10-3 and TRBJ2-3; 7 bases align to TRBD1. The germline V gene has CDR1 ENHRY and CDR2 SYGVKD. V was clipped by 4 bases and J by 1 base; unmatched bases: 2. This CDR3 region has 14 residues.

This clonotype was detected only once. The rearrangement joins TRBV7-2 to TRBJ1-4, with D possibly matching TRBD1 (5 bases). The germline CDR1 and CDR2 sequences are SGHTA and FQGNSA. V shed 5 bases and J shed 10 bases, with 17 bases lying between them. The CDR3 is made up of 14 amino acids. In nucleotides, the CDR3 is TGTGCCAGCAGCCCCCGGGGTTCCGGGGGAAAACTGTTTTTT. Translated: CASSPRGSGGKLFF.

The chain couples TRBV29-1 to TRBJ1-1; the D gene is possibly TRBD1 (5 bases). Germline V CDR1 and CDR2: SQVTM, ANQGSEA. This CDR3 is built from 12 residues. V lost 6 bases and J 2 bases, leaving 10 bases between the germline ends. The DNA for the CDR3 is TGCAGCGTACTCCAGGGTAACACTGAAGCTTTCTTT. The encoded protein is CSVLQGNTEAFF.

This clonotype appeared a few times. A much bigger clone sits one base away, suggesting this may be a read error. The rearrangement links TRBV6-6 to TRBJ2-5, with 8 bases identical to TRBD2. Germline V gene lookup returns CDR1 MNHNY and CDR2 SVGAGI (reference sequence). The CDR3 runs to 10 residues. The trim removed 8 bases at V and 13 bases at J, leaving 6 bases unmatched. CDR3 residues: CASHEREMYF. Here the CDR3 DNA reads TGTGCCAGCCATGAGCGGGAGATGTACTTC.